This is a list of T cell receptor beta chains from one sample in a study of blood T cell repertoires in COVID-19. Libraries were prepared by immunoSEQ multiplex PCR; TCRdb keeps only in-frame clonotypes and omits some of them. The sample has around 200,000 clones, around 83% seen once. The sample consisted of peripheral blood. These receptors all come from a man between 45 and 60 years old with active or convalescent COVID-19. CDR3s include the opening cysteine and the closing phenylalanine or tryptophan. The order of the fields is D gene, J gene, V gene, clone size, CDR3 protein, CDR3 DNA. A D gene is named only where the DNA matches it firmly. Where a row states a size, it is once, few, many or the class of an expanded clone; other rows omit it.

D gene: TRBD2; J gene: TRBJ2-7; V gene: TRBV5-1; clone size: NA; CDR3 protein: CASSSGRSPSGSYEQYF; CDR3 DNA: TGCGCCAGCAGCTCGGGTCGGTCGCCTAGCGGCTCCTACGAGCAGTACTTC
D gene: NA; J gene: TRBJ1-4; V gene: TRBV29-1; clone size: NA; CDR3 protein: CSARLTRAREKLFF; CDR3 DNA: TGCAGCGCCCGTTTGACGAGGGCGCGAGAAAAACTGTTTTTT
D gene: TRBD2; J gene: TRBJ2-1; V gene: TRBV28; clone size: once; CDR3 protein: CASSLLVTLSGRHNEQFF; CDR3 DNA: TGTGCCAGCAGTTTATTAGTAACCCTTAGCGGGAGGCACAATGAGCAGTTCTTC
D gene: NA; J gene: TRBJ2-4; V gene: TRBV9; clone size: few; CDR3 protein: CASSVGVAKNIQYF; CDR3 DNA: TGTGCCAGCAGCGTAGGCGTAGCCAAAAACATTCAGTACTTC
D gene: NA; J gene: TRBJ2-1; V gene: TRBV19; clone size: NA; CDR3 protein: CASNPPNGGNYNEQFF; CDR3 DNA: TGTGCCAGCAATCCTCCCAATGGCGGGAATTACAATGAGCAGTTCTTC
D gene: TRBD1; J gene: TRBJ2-7; V gene: TRBV30; clone size: NA; CDR3 protein: CAWRWWTGGSYEQYF; CDR3 DNA: TGTGCCTGGAGGTGGTGGACAGGGGGTTCCTACGAGCAGTACTTC
D gene: NA; J gene: TRBJ1-1; V gene: TRBV27; clone size: NA; CDR3 protein: CASSLYQGPDTEAFF; CDR3 DNA: TGTGCCAGCAGTCTCTACCAGGGGCCCGACACTGAAGCTTTCTTT
D gene: NA; J gene: TRBJ2-1; V gene: TRBV5-4; clone size: NA; CDR3 protein: CAAGGPLSYNEQFF; CDR3 DNA: TGTGCCGCCGGGGGGCCTCTCTCCTACAATGAGCAGTTCTTC
D gene: NA; J gene: TRBJ2-1; V gene: TRBV6-2/TRBV6-3; clone size: NA; CDR3 protein: CASSYSGQGVNNEQFF; CDR3 DNA: TGTGCCAGCAGTTACTCGGGGCAGGGTGTAAACAATGAGCAGTTCTTC
D gene: TRBD1; J gene: TRBJ1-2; V gene: TRBV19; clone size: NA; CDR3 protein: CASGQGDHYGYTF; CDR3 DNA: TGTGCCAGTGGACAGGGGGATCACTATGGCTACACCTTC
D gene: NA; J gene: TRBJ2-1; V gene: TRBV12-5; clone size: NA; CDR3 protein: CASGLVPNYNEQFF; CDR3 DNA: TGTGCTAGTGGTTTGGTACCTAACTACAATGAGCAGTTCTTC
D gene: NA; J gene: TRBJ1-2; V gene: TRBV27; clone size: once; CDR3 protein: CASSTGGGGYTF; CDR3 DNA: TGTGCCAGCAGTACCGGCGGGGGTGGCTACACCTTC
D gene: TRBD1; J gene: TRBJ1-1; V gene: TRBV5-4; clone size: NA; CDR3 protein: CASSAAGGPEAFF; CDR3 DNA: TGTGCCAGCAGCGCCGCAGGGGGACCTGAAGCTTTCTTT
D gene: TRBD2; J gene: TRBJ2-2; V gene: TRBV10-1; clone size: NA; CDR3 protein: CASSDGLAKSTGELFF; CDR3 DNA: TGCGCCAGCAGTGATGGACTAGCAAAAAGCACCGGGGAGCTGTTTTTT
D gene: NA; J gene: TRBJ1-1; V gene: TRBV27; clone size: NA; CDR3 protein: CASSPPAAMNTEAFF; CDR3 DNA: TGTGCCAGCAGTCCGCCAGCGGCTATGAACACTGAAGCTTTCTTT
D gene: NA; J gene: TRBJ1-2; V gene: TRBV6-1; clone size: NA; CDR3 protein: CASSEQAIPNYGYTF; CDR3 DNA: TGTGCCAGCAGTGAACAGGCTATCCCTAACTATGGCTACACCTTC
D gene: NA; J gene: TRBJ1-1; V gene: TRBV5-1; clone size: few; CDR3 protein: CASSPGTTNTEAFF; CDR3 DNA: TGCGCCAGCAGCCCTGGGACAACGAACACTGAAGCTTTCTTT
D gene: NA; J gene: TRBJ1-2; V gene: TRBV19; clone size: NA; CDR3 protein: CASSARGPGYTF; CDR3 DNA: TGTGCCAGTAGTGCTCGAGGTCCTGGCTACACCTTC
D gene: TRBD1; J gene: TRBJ1-1; V gene: TRBV3-1/TRBV3-2; clone size: NA; CDR3 protein: CASSPQAPDRLGAFF; CDR3 DNA: TGTGCCAGCAGCCCACAAGCCCCGGACAGGTTAGGAGCTTTCTTT
D gene: TRBD1; J gene: TRBJ1-2; V gene: TRBV5-1; clone size: NA; CDR3 protein: CASSLTGGNGYTF; CDR3 DNA: TGCGCCAGCAGCTTGACAGGGGGCAACGGCTACACCTTC
D gene: TRBD1; J gene: TRBJ1-1; V gene: TRBV7-9; clone size: NA; CDR3 protein: CASSTGTGKNTEAFF; CDR3 DNA: TGTGCCAGCAGCACCGGGACAGGGAAGAACACTGAAGCTTTCTTT
D gene: TRBD1; J gene: TRBJ1-4; V gene: TRBV2; clone size: NA; CDR3 protein: CASSSSTGQGNEKLFF; CDR3 DNA: TGTGCCAGCAGCTCCTCCACGGGACAGGGTAATGAAAAACTGTTTTTT
D gene: TRBD1; J gene: TRBJ2-5; V gene: TRBV20-1; clone size: NA; CDR3 protein: CSATGEETQYF; CDR3 DNA: TGCAGTGCGACAGGGGAAGAGACCCAGTACTTC
D gene: NA; J gene: TRBJ2-7; V gene: TRBV5-1; clone size: once; CDR3 protein: CASSSQGTRTEQYF; CDR3 DNA: TGCGCCAGCAGCTCGCAGGGGACGCGGACCGAGCAGTACTTC
D gene: TRBD2; J gene: TRBJ2-1; V gene: TRBV9; clone size: NA; CDR3 protein: CASSVEVSGGPDNEQFF; CDR3 DNA: TGTGCCAGCAGCGTAGAAGTAAGCGGGGGGCCGGACAATGAGCAGTTCTTC
D gene: TRBD1; J gene: TRBJ1-2; V gene: TRBV6-1; clone size: NA; CDR3 protein: CASSEWTGGNYGYTF; CDR3 DNA: TGTGCCAGCAGTGAATGGACAGGGGGTAACTATGGCTACACCTTC
D gene: NA; J gene: TRBJ1-4; V gene: TRBV6-2/TRBV6-3; clone size: few; CDR3 protein: CASSYFDRDEKLFF; CDR3 DNA: TGTGCCAGCAGTTACTTCGACAGAGATGAAAAACTGTTTTTT
D gene: NA; J gene: TRBJ2-2; V gene: TRBV18; clone size: NA; CDR3 protein: CASERSRDTGELFF; CDR3 DNA: TGTGCCAGCGAAAGGAGTAGAGACACCGGGGAGCTGTTTTTT
D gene: NA; J gene: TRBJ2-7; V gene: TRBV28; clone size: NA; CDR3 protein: CASSPPRYEQYF; CDR3 DNA: TGTGCCAGCAGCCCCCCCCGCTACGAGCAGTACTTC
D gene: TRBD1; J gene: TRBJ2-1; V gene: TRBV6-1; clone size: NA; CDR3 protein: CASNEPGGASSYNEQFF; CDR3 DNA: TGTGCCAGCAATGAACCAGGGGGCGCGTCATCCTACAATGAGCAGTTCTTC
D gene: TRBD1; J gene: TRBJ2-7; V gene: TRBV5-1; clone size: NA; CDR3 protein: CASSLEGQLVAQYF; CDR3 DNA: TGCGCCAGCAGCTTGGAGGGACAGCTAGTAGCGCAGTACTTC
D gene: NA; J gene: TRBJ1-5; V gene: TRBV24-1; clone size: once; CDR3 protein: CATSDPGSNQPQHF; CDR3 DNA: TGTGCCACCAGTGATCCGGGAAGCAATCAGCCCCAGCATTTT
D gene: TRBD1; J gene: TRBJ1-2; V gene: TRBV18; clone size: NA; CDR3 protein: CASSPLQGENYGYTF; CDR3 DNA: TGTGCCAGCTCACCACTTCAGGGGGAGAACTATGGCTACACCTTC
D gene: TRBD1; J gene: TRBJ1-1; V gene: TRBV30; clone size: few; CDR3 protein: CAWDPGGPSTEAFF; CDR3 DNA: TGTGCCTGGGACCCAGGGGGTCCCTCCACTGAAGCTTTCTTT
D gene: NA; J gene: TRBJ2-3; V gene: TRBV7-6; clone size: NA; CDR3 protein: CASSLQASSTDTQYF; CDR3 DNA: TGTGCCAGCAGCTTACAAGCGTCTAGCACAGATACGCAGTATTTT
D gene: TRBD1; J gene: TRBJ2-2; V gene: TRBV18; clone size: NA; CDR3 protein: CASSAGQGYTGELFF; CDR3 DNA: TGTGCCAGCTCGGCCGGACAGGGATACACCGGGGAGCTGTTTTTT
D gene: NA; J gene: TRBJ2-1; V gene: TRBV7-9; clone size: NA; CDR3 protein: CASSLSVNEQFF; CDR3 DNA: TGTGCCAGCAGCTTATCGGTCAATGAGCAGTTCTTC
D gene: TRBD1; J gene: TRBJ1-2; V gene: TRBV5-1; clone size: NA; CDR3 protein: CASSFGQAYGYTF; CDR3 DNA: TGCGCCAGCAGTTTCGGACAGGCGTATGGCTACACCTTC
D gene: NA; J gene: TRBJ1-5; V gene: TRBV7-8; clone size: NA; CDR3 protein: CASSLGSWGGISQPQHF; CDR3 DNA: TGTGCCAGCAGCTTAGGATCCTGGGGCGGAATATCTCAGCCCCAGCATTTT
D gene: TRBD2; J gene: TRBJ2-2; V gene: TRBV7-9; clone size: NA; CDR3 protein: CASSPKTSGGSKAGELFF; CDR3 DNA: TGTGCCAGCAGCCCGAAGACTAGCGGGGGGTCCAAAGCCGGGGAGCTGTTTTTT
D gene: NA; J gene: TRBJ2-7; V gene: TRBV6-6; clone size: NA; CDR3 protein: CASSYPLEPYEQYF; CDR3 DNA: TGTGCCAGCAGTTACCCCCTAGAACCCTACGAGCAGTACTTC
D gene: NA; J gene: TRBJ1-6; V gene: TRBV10-3; clone size: NA; CDR3 protein: CAISEVAGSDNSPLHF; CDR3 DNA: TGTGCCATCAGTGAAGTGGCAGGCTCGGATAATTCACCCCTCCACTTT
D gene: NA; J gene: TRBJ2-5; V gene: TRBV10-1; clone size: NA; CDR3 protein: CASSGDTGIGETQYF; CDR3 DNA: TGCGCCAGCAGCGGCGACACAGGGATCGGGGAGACCCAGTACTTC
D gene: TRBD2; J gene: TRBJ2-5; V gene: TRBV2; clone size: NA; CDR3 protein: CASRTSGSQETQYF; CDR3 DNA: TGTGCCAGCAGGACTAGCGGGAGCCAAGAGACCCAGTACTTC
D gene: NA; J gene: TRBJ1-5; V gene: TRBV2; clone size: NA; CDR3 protein: CASRAGWSNQPQHF; CDR3 DNA: TGTGCCAGCAGGGCGGGCTGGAGCAATCAGCCCCAGCATTTT
D gene: NA; J gene: TRBJ1-1; V gene: TRBV9; clone size: NA; CDR3 protein: CASSLSTGNTEAFF; CDR3 DNA: TGTGCCAGCAGCCTAAGCACAGGAAACACTGAAGCTTTCTTT
D gene: NA; J gene: TRBJ2-2; V gene: TRBV5-1; clone size: NA; CDR3 protein: CASSLPANGELFF; CDR3 DNA: TGCGCCAGCAGCCTTCCCGCGAACGGGGAGCTGTTTTTT
D gene: TRBD1; J gene: TRBJ1-5; V gene: TRBV10-3; clone size: once; CDR3 protein: CAIRGQVDQPQHF; CDR3 DNA: TGTGCCATCAGAGGACAGGTCGATCAGCCCCAGCATTTT
D gene: TRBD1; J gene: TRBJ1-5; V gene: TRBV7-6; clone size: NA; CDR3 protein: CASSLAPSTGKRNQPQHF; CDR3 DNA: TGTGCCAGCAGCTTAGCCCCATCGACAGGGAAACGCAATCAGCCCCAGCATTTT
D gene: NA; J gene: TRBJ1-5; V gene: TRBV5-6; clone size: NA; CDR3 protein: CASSLGPGIGNQPQHF; CDR3 DNA: TGTGCCAGCAGCTTGGGTCCGGGTATAGGCAATCAGCCCCAGCATTTT
D gene: NA; J gene: TRBJ2-2; V gene: TRBV6-2/TRBV6-3; clone size: NA; CDR3 protein: CASSYSTGVITGELFF; CDR3 DNA: TGTGCCAGCAGTTACTCGACGGGGGTGATAACCGGGGAGCTGTTTTTT
D gene: TRBD1; J gene: TRBJ1-6; V gene: TRBV19; clone size: once; CDR3 protein: CASSIGWDRANSPLHF; CDR3 DNA: TGTGCCAGTAGTATCGGATGGGACAGGGCAAATTCACCCCTCCACTTT
D gene: TRBD2; J gene: TRBJ2-7; V gene: TRBV28; clone size: NA; CDR3 protein: CATMTGGGPYEQYF; CDR3 DNA: TGTGCCACTATGACGGGCGGGGGACCCTACGAGCAGTACTTC
D gene: TRBD1; J gene: TRBJ1-2; V gene: TRBV11-2; clone size: NA; CDR3 protein: CASSRTGNYGYTF; CDR3 DNA: TGTGCCAGCAGCCGGACAGGCAACTATGGCTACACCTTC
D gene: TRBD2; J gene: TRBJ2-1; V gene: TRBV7-3; clone size: NA; CDR3 protein: CASSPGGGYYNEQFF; CDR3 DNA: TGTGCCAGCAGCCCTGGGGGAGGGTACTACAATGAGCAGTTCTTC
D gene: TRBD2; J gene: TRBJ2-1; V gene: TRBV5-1; clone size: once; CDR3 protein: CASSLGTSGTYNEQFF; CDR3 DNA: TGCGCCAGCAGCCTAGGGACTAGCGGGACCTACAATGAGCAGTTCTTC
D gene: NA; J gene: TRBJ1-1; V gene: TRBV27; clone size: NA; CDR3 protein: CASSLPGNEAFF; CDR3 DNA: TGTGCCAGCAGTTTACCGGGGAATGAAGCTTTCTTT
D gene: NA; J gene: TRBJ2-3; V gene: TRBV28; clone size: once; CDR3 protein: CASSVSPDTQYF; CDR3 DNA: TGTGCCAGCAGTGTCTCCCCCGATACGCAGTATTTT
D gene: NA; J gene: TRBJ2-3; V gene: TRBV5-4; clone size: NA; CDR3 protein: CASSEGHPDTQYF; CDR3 DNA: TGTGCCTCCAGTGAGGGCCATCCAGATACGCAGTATTTT